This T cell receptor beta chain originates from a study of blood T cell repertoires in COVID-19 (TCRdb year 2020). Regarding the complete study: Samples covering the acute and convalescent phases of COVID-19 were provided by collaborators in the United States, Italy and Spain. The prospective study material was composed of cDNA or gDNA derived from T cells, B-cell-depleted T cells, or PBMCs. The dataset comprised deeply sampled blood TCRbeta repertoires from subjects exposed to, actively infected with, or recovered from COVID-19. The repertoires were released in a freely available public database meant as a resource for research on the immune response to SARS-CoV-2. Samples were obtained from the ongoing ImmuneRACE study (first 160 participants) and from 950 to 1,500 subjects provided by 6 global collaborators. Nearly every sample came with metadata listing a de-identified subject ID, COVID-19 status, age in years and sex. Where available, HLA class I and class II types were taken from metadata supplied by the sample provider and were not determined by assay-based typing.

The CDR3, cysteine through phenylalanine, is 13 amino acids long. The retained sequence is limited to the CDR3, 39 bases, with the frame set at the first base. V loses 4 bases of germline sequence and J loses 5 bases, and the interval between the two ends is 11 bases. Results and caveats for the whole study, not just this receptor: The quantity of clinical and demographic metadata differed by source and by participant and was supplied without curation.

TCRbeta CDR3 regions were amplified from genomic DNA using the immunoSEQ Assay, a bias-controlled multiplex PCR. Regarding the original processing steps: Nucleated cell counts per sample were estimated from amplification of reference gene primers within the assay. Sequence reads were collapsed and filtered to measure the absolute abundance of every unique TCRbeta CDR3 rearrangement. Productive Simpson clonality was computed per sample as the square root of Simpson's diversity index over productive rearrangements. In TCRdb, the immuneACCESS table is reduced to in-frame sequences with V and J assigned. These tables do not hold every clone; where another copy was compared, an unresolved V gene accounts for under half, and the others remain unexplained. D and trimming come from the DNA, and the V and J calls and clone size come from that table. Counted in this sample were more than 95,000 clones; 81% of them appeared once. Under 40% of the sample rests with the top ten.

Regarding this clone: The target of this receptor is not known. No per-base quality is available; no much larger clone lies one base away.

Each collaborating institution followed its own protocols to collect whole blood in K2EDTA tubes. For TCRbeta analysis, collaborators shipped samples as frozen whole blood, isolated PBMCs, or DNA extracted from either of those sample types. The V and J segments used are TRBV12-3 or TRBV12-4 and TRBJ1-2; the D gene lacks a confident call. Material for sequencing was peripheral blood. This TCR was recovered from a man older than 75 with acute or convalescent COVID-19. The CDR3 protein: CASSSGRTYGYTF. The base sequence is TGTGCCAGCAGTTCCGGACGGACTTATGGCTACACCTTC.